The T cell receptor beta chain described here comes from a study of T cell changes during pregnancy in multiple sclerosis. This clone occurred once. Germline V gene sequence: CDR1 SGHRS, CDR2 YFSETQ. The CDR3 runs to 15 residues. With V trimmed by 4 bases and J by 3 bases, 10 bases remained unmatched. Profiling relied on immunoSEQ multiplex PCR, and the TCRdb table lists in-frame clones only, not all of them. The repertoire consists of approximately 49,000 clones, with approximately 92% occurring once and the leading ten covering 0.91%. The input for sequencing was CD4+ T cells from peripheral blood mononuclear cells, taken in the second trimester of pregnancy. The TCR comes from a female donor in good health, enrolled as a control in a pregnancy study. The gene calls are TRBV5-1 and TRBJ2-7, with 7 bases lining up with TRBD1. The CDR3 coding sequence is TGCGCCAGCAGCCACTTTGAGGGGGCGGGCTACGAGCAGTACTTC. Translation gives CASSHFEGAGYEQYF.